This passage covers 6 T cell receptor beta chains from one sample sequenced in a study of CD8 T cells in ankylosing spondylitis. Via MiXCR, TCRdb re-called the 5' RACE reads, giving one row per CDR3 protein. The sample lists 200,000 or so distinct CDR3 sequences; roughly 13% were seen once. Sequencing was carried out using blood, either unsorted or a sorted T cell fraction (not recorded which). Receptor source: a female donor with ankylosing spondylitis or in good health (not recorded which).

This clonotype was picked up many times. The rearrangement joins TRBV5-1 to TRBJ2-1; TRBD2 might be the D (5 bases). There are 16 residues in the CDR3. V lost 4 bases and J 3 bases, leaving 17 bases between the germline ends. Looked up from germline, CDR1 is SGHRS and CDR2 is YFSETQ. The DNA of the CDR3 is TGCGCCAGCAGCCCGGATCTGATGGGAGACTACAATGAGCAGTTCTTC. The encoded protein is CASSPDLMGDYNEQFF.

This clonotype was observed many times. The gene calls are TRBV6-2 or TRBV6-3 and TRBJ1-1; D gene unclear. The CDR3 contains 13 residues. Trimming removed 2 bases from V and 7 bases from J, with 11 bases in between. The V gene's germline CDR1 is MNHEY and CDR2 SVGEGT. The CDR3 region has the DNA TGTGCCAGCAGTTACGGAGAGTCAATTGAAGCTTTCTTT. Residues: CASSYGESIEAFF.

This clonotype was observed many times. The chain uses TRBV7-2 and TRBJ2-3; D not resolved. Looked up from germline, CDR1 is SGHTA and CDR2 is FQGNSA. The CDR3 is 15 amino acids. Trimming pared 2 bases from V and 4 bases from J, leaving 13 bases between. CDR3 loop: CASSLLGLGADTQYF. CDR3 bases: TGTGCCAGCAGCTTACTGGGGTTGGGCGCAGATACGCAGTATTTT.

Many counts were recorded for this clonotype. This chain connects TRBV7-8 to TRBJ2-3; D remains ambiguous. V shed 0 bases and J shed 5 bases, with 9 bases lying between them. CDR3 size: 14 residues. Germline CDR1 reads SGHVS; CDR2 reads FQNEAQ. As DNA, the CDR3 is TGTGCCAGCAGCTTAGCGTATAGAGGAGATACGCAGTATTTT. Translating gives CASSLAYRGDTQYF.

This clonotype was found many times. The V gene is TRBV5-5, the J gene TRBJ2-7; D unresolved. The ends were cut back, 1 base at V and 3 bases at J, with 5 bases in the middle. The CDR3 contains 12 residues. CDR1 and CDR2 from the germline V gene are SGHKS and YYEKEE (reference sequence). CDR3 loop: CASSLTNYEQYF. CDR3 nucleotide sequence: TGTGCCAGCAGCTTGACAAACTACGAGCAGTACTTC. Together with reference TRBV5-5 and TRBJ2-7, the CDR3 gives the full variable domain: DAGVTQSPTHLIKTRGQQVTLRCSPISGHKSVSWYQQVLGQGPQFIFQYYEKEERGRGNFPDRFSARQFPNYSSELNVNALLLGDSALYLCASSLTNYEQYFGPGTRLTVT.

In its sample, this clonotype was seen many times. The chain joins TRBV28 to TRBJ2-7; 9 bases agree with TRBD1. The CDR3 extends over 14 amino acids. Germline V lookup: CDR1 MDHEN, CDR2 SYDVKM. J was trimmed by 2 bases and V by 3 bases; bases with no gene match: 2. The CDR3 loop reads CASSFGDRAYEQYF. CDR3 nucleotide sequence: TGTGCCAGCAGTTTTGGGGACAGGGCCTACGAGCAGTACTTC.